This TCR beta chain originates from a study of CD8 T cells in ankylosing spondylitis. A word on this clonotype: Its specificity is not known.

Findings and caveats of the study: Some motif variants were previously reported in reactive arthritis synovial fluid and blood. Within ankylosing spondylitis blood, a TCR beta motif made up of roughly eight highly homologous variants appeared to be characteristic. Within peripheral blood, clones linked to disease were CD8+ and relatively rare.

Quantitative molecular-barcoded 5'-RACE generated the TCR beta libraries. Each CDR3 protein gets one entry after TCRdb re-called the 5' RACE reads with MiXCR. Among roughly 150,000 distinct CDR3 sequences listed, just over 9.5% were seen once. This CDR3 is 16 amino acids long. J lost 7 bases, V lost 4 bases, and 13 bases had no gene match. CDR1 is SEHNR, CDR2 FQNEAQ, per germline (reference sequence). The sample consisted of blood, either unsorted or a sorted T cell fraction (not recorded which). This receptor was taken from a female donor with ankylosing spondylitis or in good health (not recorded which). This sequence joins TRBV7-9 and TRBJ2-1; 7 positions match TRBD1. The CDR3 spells CASSSATGVSGNEQFF. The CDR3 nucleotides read TGTGCCAGCAGCTCCGCAACAGGGGTCAGCGGAAATGAGCAGTTCTTC.